The 28 T cell receptor beta chains presented below share a single source sample, sequenced in a study of cytomegalovirus exposure and HLA in healthy donors. PCR involved 60 Vbeta and 13 Jbeta primers. Using immunoSEQ multiplex PCR, the repertoire was profiled, and TCRdb retains in-frame clones only, with some absent. The sample lists 130,000 to 150,000 clones, around 70% seen once, with less than 2.5% in the top ten. Input material: PBMCs. These TCRs come from a man between 35 and 55 years old in good health and CMV-seronegative.

The rearrangement joins TRBV11-2 to TRBJ1-2; D is unresolved. CDR3 size: 13 residues. The germline V and J ends were trimmed by 2 bases and 6 bases, with 10 bases remaining between them. The germline V gene has CDR1 SGHAT and CDR2 FQNNGV. The CDR3 protein is CASSLSGKDGYTF. The CDR3 coding sequence is TGTGCCAGCAGCTTATCGGGGAAGGATGGCTACACCTTC.

The chain joins TRBV6-6 to TRBJ2-3; 12 positions agree with TRBD2. The CDR3 runs to 16 residues. Germline V CDR1 and CDR2: MNHNY, SVGAGI (reference sequence). Losses at the gene ends were 2 bases for V and 5 bases for J; bases not matched to a gene: 5. CDR3 coding DNA: TGTGCCAGCAGTTACGGACTAGCGGGGAGGGGAGATACGCAGTATTTT. Translating gives CASSYGLAGRGDTQYF.

V usage is TRBV4-2 and J usage is TRBJ2-3, with D perhaps TRBD2 (7 bases). The germline V and J ends were trimmed by 1 base and 0 bases, with 23 bases remaining between them. Germline loops: CDR1 LGHNA, CDR2 YNFKEQ. CDR3 length: 20 amino acids. CDR3 region: CASSQARGRGAGESTDTQYF. CDR3 coding DNA: TGTGCCAGCAGCCAAGCCCGGGGACGGGGGGCGGGGGAAAGCACAGATACGCAGTATTTT.

The rearrangement links TRBV30 to TRBJ2-1; tentatively, D is TRBD2 (5 bases). This CDR3 contains 13 residues. The germline V gene encodes CDR1 GTSNPN and CDR2 SVGIG (reference sequence). Trimming took 2 bases from V and 7 from J, leaving 12 bases between them. The CDR3 DNA reads TGTGCCTGGAGTACGGGATTGGGGAATGAGCAGTTCTTC. This translates into CAWSTGLGNEQFF. Using reference TRBV30 and TRBJ2-1 for the parts outside the CDR3, the full variable domain is SQTIHQWPATLVQPVGSPLSLECTVEGTSNPNLYWYRQAAGRGLQLLFYSVGIGQISSEVPQNLSASRPQDRQFILSSKKLLLSDSGFYLCAWSTGLGNEQFFGPGTRLTVL.

V and J are TRBV12-2 and TRBJ2-7; the table names TRBD2, a call not compared with the DNA. TRBV12-2 is marked as a pseudogene. There are 16 residues in the CDR3. Here the CDR3 DNA reads TGTGCAAGTCGCTTAGCTAGGAGCGGGTGCTCCTACGAGCAGTACTTC. Its translation: CASRLARSGCSYEQYF.

The table lists this clone with a few counts. The rearrangement links TRBV7-3 to TRBJ2-3, with D maybe TRBD2 (6 bases). V was shortened by 2 bases and J by 4 bases, with 7 bases between the two germline ends. This CDR3 has 13 residues. Germline CDR1 SGHTA, CDR2 FQGTGA. DNA of the CDR3: TGTGCCAGCAGCTTAGGGGGGTCAGATACGCAGTATTTT. Protein sequence: CASSLGGSDTQYF.

The CDR3 bases are TGTGCCAGCAGCCTTCGGACAGGGTGGACCCAGTACTTC. Its protein is CASSLRTGWTQYF. The chain employs TRBV7-9 and TRBJ2-5; 8 positions agree with TRBD1. V lost 5 bases and J lost 7; bases outside the gene matches: 6. The CDR3 sequence is 13 residues long. Germline lookup yields CDR1 SEHNR and CDR2 FQNEAQ (reference sequence).

This chain links TRBV5-6 with TRBJ1-1, with TRBD1 as a possible D gene (6 bases). The germline V gene has CDR1 SGHDT and CDR2 YYEEEE. The V and J ends lost 5 bases and 3 bases respectively, with 17 bases between them. The CDR3 is 15 amino acids. The CDR3 region has the DNA TGTGCCAGCAGGAAAACAGGGATTGGGTACACTGAAGCTTTCTTT. It encodes CASRKTGIGYTEAFF.

As for this clone: Mismatch with germline at one junction end may stem from a read error. V and J are TRBV5-6 and TRBJ1-5; a weak D match, TRBD1 (6 bases). The CDR3 has 14 amino acids. The germline CDR1 and CDR2 sequences are SGHDT and YYEEEE. The CDR3 sequence is CASSLSDRPQPQNF. The CDR3 bases are TGTGCCAGCAGCTTGTCGGACAGACCTCAGCCCCAGAATTTT.

V is TRBV7-9 and J is TRBJ2-2, with 11 bases fitting TRBD2. This CDR3 region has 16 residues. V gave up 7 bases and J gave up 5 bases; unmatched junction bases: 9. Germline CDR1 is SEHNR and CDR2 is FQNEAQ (reference sequence). CDR3 loop: CASTLTSGSMTGELFF. The DNA for the CDR3 is TGTGCCAGCACTTTAACTAGCGGGAGTATGACCGGGGAGCTGTTTTTT.

This chain connects TRBV7-2 to TRBJ2-2, with TRBD2 matching 15 bases. The CDR3 has 18 amino acids. Germline-derived CDR1 and CDR2 are SGHTA and FQGNSA. V was pared by 4 bases and J by 0 bases, with 3 bases of the junction left unmatched. The DNA for the CDR3 is TGTGCCAGCAGCTGGACTAGCGGGAGGGCCGCGAACACCGGGGAGCTGTTTTTT. Its protein product is CASSWTSGRAANTGELFF.

This chain joins TRBV6-1 and TRBJ1-5; 9 bases align to TRBD1. From germline, CDR1 is MNHNS and CDR2 SASEGT. Germline trimming cut 3 bases from V and 10 bases from J; bases unmatched to any gene: 7. The CDR3 consists of 14 residues. This CDR3 is CASSDRDREGPQHF. CDR3 sequence (DNA): TGTGCCAGCAGTGACCGGGACAGGGAAGGTCCCCAGCATTTT.

The rearrangement links TRBV2 to TRBJ1-5, with TRBD1 identical over 9 bases. With V trimmed by 1 base and J by 3 bases, 4 bases remained unmatched. The germline V gene has CDR1 SNHLY and CDR2 FYNNEI. The CDR3 loop spans 16 amino acids. The CDR3 coding sequence is TGTGCCAGCAGTGAAGGCCGGGACAGGGACAATCAGCCCCAGCATTTT. Translating gives CASSEGRDRDNQPQHF.

J is TRBJ2-2 and V is TRBV5-1; a weak D match, TRBD1 (5 bases). V was cut by 7 bases and J by 0 bases, with 7 bases left in between. The CDR3 has 13 residues. Germline-derived CDR1 and CDR2 are SGHRS and YFSETQ. DNA for the CDR3: TGCGCCAGCCCGGACACGAACACCGGGGAGCTGTTTTTT. The encoded protein is CASPDTNTGELFF.

V usage is TRBV19 and J usage is TRBJ2-1; 10 bases map to TRBD1. Germline CDR1 LNHDA, CDR2 SQIVND (reference sequence). Trimming took 6 bases from V and 13 from J; bases not matched to a gene: 18. The CDR3 consists of 16 residues. The CDR3 here is CASSGIGTGAHGSQFF. The CDR3 DNA follows: TGTGCCAGTAGCGGCATCGGGACAGGGGCACACGGAAGCCAGTTCTTC.

The rearrangement joins TRBV19 to TRBJ2-7; perhaps TRBD1 as D (6 bases). In germline, CDR1 is LNHDA, CDR2 SQIVND (reference sequence). The CDR3 runs 14 residues. V lost 5 bases and J lost 4, with 15 bases in between. This chain's CDR3 is CASSWGTGMYEQYF. DNA of the CDR3: TGTGCCAGTAGTTGGGGAACAGGGATGTACGAGCAGTACTTC.

This chain joins TRBV9 and TRBJ2-7, with D perhaps TRBD1 (7 bases). This CDR3 spans 15 amino acids. Per the germline V gene, CDR1 is SGDLS and CDR2 is YYNGEE. Trimming stripped 3 bases from V and 7 bases from J, with 20 bases between. The CDR3 DNA reads as TGTGCCAGCAGCGCCACTGCGGGCAGGGGGGTAGAGCAGTACTTC. Translating gives CASSATAGRGVEQYF.

CDR3 sequence reads: CSASGIYEQYF. In DNA, the CDR3 is TGCAGTGCTAGCGGGATCTACGAGCAGTACTTC. The V call is TRBV20-1, the J call TRBJ2-7; D might be TRBD2 (5 bases). The CDR3 covers 11 residues. V shed 3 bases and J shed 3 bases, with 6 bases lying between them. CDR1 and CDR2 from the germline V gene are DFQATT and SNEGSKA (reference sequence).

The V call is TRBV6-5, the J call TRBJ2-1, with no clear D. V was clipped by 0 bases and J by 12 bases, with 6 bases between them. This CDR3 spans 11 amino acids. CDR1 is MNHEY and CDR2 is SVGAGI in the germline V gene. The CDR3 DNA sequence: TGTGCCAGCAGTTACTCTGGGCGGCAGTTCTTC. Residues: CASSYSGRQFF.

The V gene is TRBV19, the J gene TRBJ2-7; 9 nucleotides match TRBD1. J was trimmed by 6 bases and V by 6 bases; bases with no gene match: 6. CDR1 is LNHDA and CDR2 is SQIVND in the germline V gene (reference sequence). The CDR3 extends over 13 amino acids. The CDR3 sequence is CASSPGQGSEQYF. For the CDR3, the DNA is TGTGCCAGTAGCCCGGGACAGGGTAGCGAGCAGTACTTC.

The V and J genes are TRBV10-3 and TRBJ2-2, with 15 bases identical to TRBD2. V lost 5 bases to trimming and J lost 6 bases; unmatched junction nucleotides: 4. Germline CDR1 is ENHRY and CDR2 is SYGVKD. This CDR3 contains 16 residues. CDR3 amino acids: CAISLGTSGGPGELFF. The CDR3, as DNA: TGTGCCATCAGTCTAGGGACTAGCGGGGGGCCCGGGGAGCTGTTTTTT.

This clone has a handful of counts. The V call is TRBV5-6, the J call TRBJ1-3, with TRBD1 identical over 7 bases. Trimming cost V 0 bases and J 4 bases; bases outside gene matches: 7. CDR1 and CDR2 (germline): SGHDT, YYEEEE. The CDR3 runs to 16 residues. This CDR3 is CASSLADRVLGNTIYF. CDR3 in DNA: TGTGCCAGCAGCTTGGCTGACAGGGTTCTGGGAAACACCATATATTTT.

The J gene is TRBJ2-5, the V gene TRBV15; D call uncertain. Germline assignment: CDR1 LNHNV and CDR2 YYDKDF (reference sequence). The V end was cut by 0 bases, the J end by 2 bases, with 10 bases between. The CDR3 length is 15 residues. The CDR3 sequence is CATSRDLQIQETQYF. Written as DNA, the CDR3 is TGTGCCACCAGCAGAGATCTCCAGATTCAAGAGACCCAGTACTTC.

The CDR3 here is CASSLQVNTEAFF. The CDR3 bases are TGTGCCAGCAGCCTACAGGTGAACACTGAAGCTTTCTTT. The chain employs TRBV7-2 and TRBJ1-1; a weak D match, TRBD1 (5 bases). Looked up from germline, CDR1 is SGHTA and CDR2 is FQGNSA. The CDR3 loop spans 13 amino acids. Trimming shortened V by 5 bases and J by 0 bases, and 7 bases separated the two germline ends.

The chain combines TRBV5-8 with TRBJ2-5; D gene uncertain. The end of the DNA aligns better with TRBJ2-7, so the J call may be wrong. Germline V gives CDR1 SGHTS, CDR2 YDEGEE. The length of the CDR3 is 13 residues. For the CDR3, the DNA is TGTGCCAGCAGCTTGGTACCCCGCTACGAGCAGTACTTC. Residues: CASSLVPRYEQYF.

The chain uses TRBV28 and TRBJ2-3, with 9 bases matching TRBD2. With 6 bases clipped from V and 2 bases from J, the junction kept 12 bases outside the gene matches. The germline V gene encodes CDR1 MDHEN and CDR2 SYDVKM. The CDR3 has 17 residues. For the CDR3, the DNA is TGTGCCAGCAGCCTACGTGGGAAGCGGGAGGCCACAGATACGCAGTATTTT. Its translation: CASSLRGKREATDTQYF.

The chain has TRBV9 and TRBJ2-7, with 10 bases lining up with TRBD1. This CDR3 contains 15 residues. J lost 3 bases, V lost 2 bases, and 5 bases had no gene match. Germline V gene sequence: CDR1 SGDLS, CDR2 YYNGEE. CDR3 DNA: TGTGCCAGCAGCGTGGGACAGGGGCCAAACTACGAGCAGTACTTC. This codes for CASSVGQGPNYEQYF.

This rearrangement joins TRBV30 to TRBJ2-7; D perhaps matches TRBD1 (6 bases). Germline CDR1 and CDR2: GTSNPN and SVGIG (reference sequence). The length of the CDR3 is 14 residues. V dropped 1 base and J dropped 0 bases, with 10 bases sitting between them. CDR3 nucleotides: TGTGCCTGGAGTGATGGACAGATCTCCTACGAGCAGTACTTC. Translating gives CAWSDGQISYEQYF.